Reported below is one T cell receptor beta chain. Per the authors' pipeline: From reference gene primer amplification, estimates of nucleated cell counts were derived. Here immunoSEQ multiplex PCR was the method, and the copy in TCRdb shows in-frame clones only, minus some. Clonal size and the V and J genes are those of that table, whereas D and trimming came from the DNA. The sample comprises approximately 170,000 clones, about 85% of which are singletons, and 6.5% to 7.5% rests with the top ten. During active infection, Seattle patients enrolled and were then monitored through disease. This CDR3 is 16 amino acids long. CDR1 and CDR2 from the germline V gene are SGHTA and FQGTGA. Losses at the gene ends were 3 bases for V and 2 bases for J; bases not matched to a gene: 7. This sample is part of a study of blood T cell repertoires in COVID-19. Study background: Samples representing acute and convalescent COVID-19 were sourced from the United States, Italy and Spain.

The chain recombines TRBV7-3 with TRBJ2-3, with 8 bases that match TRBD2. Sequencing was performed on peripheral blood. This clonotype was sampled from a man older than 75 with COVID-19, enrolled during active disease. The CDR3 sequence is CASSLRGAQTTDTQYF. CDR3 bases: TGTGCCAGCAGCTTGCGGGGGGCCCAAACCACAGATACGCAGTATTTT.